This record looks at one T cell receptor (beta chain) sequence and its context. Method: immunoSEQ multiplex PCR; TCRdb's copy keeps in-frame clones and lacks some. The repertoire holds approximately 150,000 clones, 70% to 90% seen once, with 4% to 4.5% in the top ten. The data were taken from a study of T cell responses to AZD1222 COVID-19 vaccine. The TCR was taken from an adult who received the MenACWY meningococcal vaccine as a control. The source was peripheral blood, collected 28 days after the second dose of the MenACWY control vaccine.

CDR3: CSVRPDGLGIQYF. For the CDR3, the DNA is TGCAGCGTTCGACCGGACGGTCTCGGCATTCAGTACTTC. The rearrangement links TRBV29-1 to TRBJ2-4; D is unclear. CDR3 length: 13 residues. Germline lookup yields CDR1 SQVTM and CDR2 ANQGSEA. V was shortened by 5 bases and J by 9 bases, with 17 bases between the two germline ends.